The rows below give T cell receptor beta chains drawn from one sample of a study of cytomegalovirus exposure and HLA in healthy donors. Generated by immunoSEQ multiplex PCR, the TCRdb table keeps only in-frame clones and is missing some. Here the sample spans over 150,000 clones, around 80% being singletons. Sequencing used PBMCs. The receptors stem from a woman between 25 and 40 years old in good health and CMV-seropositive. CDR3s include the opening cysteine and the closing phenylalanine or tryptophan. The D gene is left open where the match is weak. The size field is filled for only some rows; it gives once, few, many or a size class.

J,V,length,D,size,CDR3,DNA
TRBJ2-7,TRBV7-9,17,TRBD2,few,CASSSLAGGKTHYEQYF,TGTGCCAGCAGCTCACTAGCGGGAGGGAAGACCCATTACGAGCAGTACTTC
TRBJ1-1,TRBV5-6,12,NA,NA,CASSVQRAEAFF,TGTGCCAGCAGCGTGCAGAGGGCTGAAGCTTTCTTT
TRBJ2-7,TRBV6-5,14,NA,NA,CASSYGRVTYEQYF,TGTGCCAGCAGTTACGGGCGGGTCACCTACGAGCAGTACTTC
TRBJ2-1,TRBV5-6,13,NA,few,CASSLRQYNEQFF,TGTGCCAGCAGCTTAAGACAGTACAATGAGCAGTTCTTC
TRBJ2-7,TRBV9,15,TRBD2,few,CASSVGTSGAYEQYF,TGTGCCAGCAGCGTGGGGACTAGCGGTGCCTACGAGCAGTACTTC
TRBJ1-5,TRBV7-6,13,NA,NA,CASSSTGNQPQHF,TGTGCCAGCAGCTCAACAGGGAATCAGCCCCAGCATTTT
TRBJ2-1,TRBV7-2,15,NA,NA,CASSLSGSGYNEQFF,TGTGCCAGCAGCTTAAGTGGGAGTGGGTACAATGAGCAGTTCTTC
TRBJ1-2,TRBV28,14,TRBD1,NA,CASSLQDRGYGYTF,TGTGCCAGCAGTTTACAGGACAGGGGCTATGGCTACACCTTC
TRBJ1-5,TRBV6-5,14,NA,NA,CASSYFSGSQPQHF,TGTGCCAGCAGTTACTTCTCGGGATCTCAGCCCCAGCATTTT
TRBJ2-1,TRBV9,18,TRBD2,NA,CASSETSLAGGPSGEQFF,TGTGCCAGCAGCGAAACCTCACTAGCGGGAGGGCCAAGCGGTGAGCAGTTCTTC
TRBJ1-1,TRBV7-3,13,NA,NA,CASSPDSGTEAFF,TGTGCCAGCAGCCCGGACAGTGGAACTGAAGCTTTCTTT
TRBJ2-7,TRBV10-1,17,TRBD1,NA,CASSDLAGTGDFAGQYF,TGCGCCAGCAGTGACCTCGCCGGGACAGGGGATTTTGCAGGGCAGTACTTC
TRBJ1-2,TRBV2,12,TRBD1,NA,CASRGTGVSYTF,TGTGCCAGCAGAGGGACAGGGGTGAGCTACACCTTC
TRBJ1-5,TRBV10-3,14,TRBD1,NA,CAISEQGGLEPQHF,TGTGCCATCAGTGAACAGGGGGGGCTTGAGCCCCAGCATTTT
TRBJ2-1,TRBV5-1,18,TRBD2,NA,CASSYWTSGRETYNEQFF,TGCGCCAGCAGCTATTGGACTAGCGGGAGGGAGACCTACAATGAGCAGTTCTTC
TRBJ1-3,TRBV7-2,15,TRBD1,NA,CASSSDRGLGNTIYF,TGTGCCAGCAGCTCGGACAGGGGGCTAGGAAACACCATATATTTT